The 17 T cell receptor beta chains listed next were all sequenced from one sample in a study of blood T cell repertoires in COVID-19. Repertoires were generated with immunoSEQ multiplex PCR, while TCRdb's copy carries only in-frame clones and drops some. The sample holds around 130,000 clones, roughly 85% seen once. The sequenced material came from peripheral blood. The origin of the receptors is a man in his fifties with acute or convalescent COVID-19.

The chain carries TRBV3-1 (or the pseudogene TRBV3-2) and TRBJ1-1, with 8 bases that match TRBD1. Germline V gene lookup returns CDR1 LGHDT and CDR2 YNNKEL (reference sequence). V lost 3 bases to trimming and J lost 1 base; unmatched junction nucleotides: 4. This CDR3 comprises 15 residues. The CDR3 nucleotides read TGTGCCAGCAGCCAGGCCCAGGGGGCGAACACTGAAGCTTTCTTT. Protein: CASSQAQGANTEAFF.

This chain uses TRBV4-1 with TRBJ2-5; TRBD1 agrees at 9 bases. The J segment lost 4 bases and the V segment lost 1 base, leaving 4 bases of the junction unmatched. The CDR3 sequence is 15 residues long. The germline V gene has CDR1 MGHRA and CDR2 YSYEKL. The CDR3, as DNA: TGCGCCAGCAGCCAAGCCGGGACAGGGTCAGAGACCCAGTACTTC. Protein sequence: CASSQAGTGSETQYF.

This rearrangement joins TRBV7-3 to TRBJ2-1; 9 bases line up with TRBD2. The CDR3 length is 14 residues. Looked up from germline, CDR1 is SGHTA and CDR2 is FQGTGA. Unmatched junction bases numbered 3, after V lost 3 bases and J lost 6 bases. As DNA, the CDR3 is TGTGCCAGCAGCTTCGGCGGGAGGGGCAATGAGCAGTTCTTC. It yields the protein CASSFGGRGNEQFF.

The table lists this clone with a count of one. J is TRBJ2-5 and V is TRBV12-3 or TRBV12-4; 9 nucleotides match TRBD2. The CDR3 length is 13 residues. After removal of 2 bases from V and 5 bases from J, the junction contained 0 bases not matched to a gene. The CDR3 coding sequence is TGTGCCAGCAGTTTAAGCGGGAGGGAGACCCAGTACTTC. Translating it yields CASSLSGRETQYF.

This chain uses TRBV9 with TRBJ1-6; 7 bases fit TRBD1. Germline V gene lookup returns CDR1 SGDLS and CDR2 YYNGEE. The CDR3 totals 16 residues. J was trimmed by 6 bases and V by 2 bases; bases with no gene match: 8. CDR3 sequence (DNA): TGTGCCAGCAGCGTCACCCCACAGGGGTCTAATTCACCCCTCCACTTT. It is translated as CASSVTPQGSNSPLHF.

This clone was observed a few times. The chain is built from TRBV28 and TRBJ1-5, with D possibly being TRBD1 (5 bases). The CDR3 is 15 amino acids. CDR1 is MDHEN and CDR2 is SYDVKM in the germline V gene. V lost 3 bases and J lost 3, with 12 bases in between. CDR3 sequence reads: CASSLGRNINQPQHF. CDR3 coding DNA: TGTGCCAGCAGTTTGGGGCGGAACATCAATCAGCCCCAGCATTTT.

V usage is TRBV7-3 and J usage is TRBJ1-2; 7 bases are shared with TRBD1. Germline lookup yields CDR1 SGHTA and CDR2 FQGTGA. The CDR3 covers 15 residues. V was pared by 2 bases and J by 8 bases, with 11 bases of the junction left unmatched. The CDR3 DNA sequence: TGTGCCAGCAGCTTACCCGGGACAGCAAGCCAAGGCTACACCTTC. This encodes CASSLPGTASQGYTF. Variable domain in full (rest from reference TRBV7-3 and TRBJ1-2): GAGVSQTPSNKVTEKGKYVELRCDPISGHTALYWYRQSLGQGPEFLIYFQGTGAADDSGLPNDRFFAVRPEGSVSTLKIQRTERGDSAVYLCASSLPGTASQGYTFGSGTRLTVV.

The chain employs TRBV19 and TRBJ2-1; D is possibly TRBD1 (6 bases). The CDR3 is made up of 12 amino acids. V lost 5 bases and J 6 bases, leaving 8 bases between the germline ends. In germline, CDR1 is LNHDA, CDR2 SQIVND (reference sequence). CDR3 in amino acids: CASSLQGNEQFF. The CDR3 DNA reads TGTGCCAGTAGTTTACAGGGCAATGAGCAGTTCTTC.

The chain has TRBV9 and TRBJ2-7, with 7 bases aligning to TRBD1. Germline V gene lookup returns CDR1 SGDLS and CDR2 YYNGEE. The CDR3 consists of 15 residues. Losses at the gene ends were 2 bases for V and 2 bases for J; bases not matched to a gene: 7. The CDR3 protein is CASSVGTALPYEQYF. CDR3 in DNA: TGTGCCAGCAGCGTCGGGACAGCCTTACCCTACGAGCAGTACTTC.

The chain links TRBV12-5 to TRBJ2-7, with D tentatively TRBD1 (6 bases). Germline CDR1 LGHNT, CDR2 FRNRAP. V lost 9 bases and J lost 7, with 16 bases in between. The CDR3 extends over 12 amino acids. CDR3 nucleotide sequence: TGTGCTAGCGGCATCCCACAGGGAGAGCAGTACTTC. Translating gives CASGIPQGEQYF.

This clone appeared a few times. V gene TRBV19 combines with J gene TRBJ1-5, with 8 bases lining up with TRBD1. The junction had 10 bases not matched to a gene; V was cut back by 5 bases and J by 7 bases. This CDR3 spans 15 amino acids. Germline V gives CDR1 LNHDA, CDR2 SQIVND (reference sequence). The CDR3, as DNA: TGTGCCAGTAGTTACAGGACAGGGCTTGGGCAGCCCCAGCATTTT. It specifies CASSYRTGLGQPQHF.

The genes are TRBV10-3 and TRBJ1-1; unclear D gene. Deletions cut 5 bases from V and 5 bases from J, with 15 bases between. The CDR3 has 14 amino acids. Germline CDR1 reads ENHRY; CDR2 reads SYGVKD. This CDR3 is CAISFGGVGTEAFF. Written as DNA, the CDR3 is TGTGCCATCAGTTTTGGCGGGGTTGGGACTGAAGCTTTCTTT.

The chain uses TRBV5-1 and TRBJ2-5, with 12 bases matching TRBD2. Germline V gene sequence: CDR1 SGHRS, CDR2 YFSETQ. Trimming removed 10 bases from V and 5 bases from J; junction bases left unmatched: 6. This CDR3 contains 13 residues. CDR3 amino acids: CACQLAGGETQYF. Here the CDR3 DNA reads TGCGCCTGCCAGCTAGCGGGGGGGGAGACCCAGTACTTC.

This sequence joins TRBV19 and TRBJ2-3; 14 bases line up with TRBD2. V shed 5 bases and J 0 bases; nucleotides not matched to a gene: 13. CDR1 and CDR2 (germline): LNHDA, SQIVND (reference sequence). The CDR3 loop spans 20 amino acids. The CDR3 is CASSVTSGTSGSTSTDTQYF. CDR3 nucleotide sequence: TGTGCCAGTAGTGTAACCTCCGGGACTAGCGGGAGCACGAGCACAGATACGCAGTATTTT.

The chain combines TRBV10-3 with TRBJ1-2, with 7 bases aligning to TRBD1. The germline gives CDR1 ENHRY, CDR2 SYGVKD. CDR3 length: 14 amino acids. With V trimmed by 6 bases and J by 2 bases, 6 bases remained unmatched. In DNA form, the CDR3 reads TGTGCCATCAGCGCCGGGACAGACAACTATGGCTACACCTTC. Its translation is CAISAGTDNYGYTF.

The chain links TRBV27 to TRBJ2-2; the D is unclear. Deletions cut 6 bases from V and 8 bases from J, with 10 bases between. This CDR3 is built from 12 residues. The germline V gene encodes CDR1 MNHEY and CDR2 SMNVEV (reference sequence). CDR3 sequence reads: CASRKEWGELFF. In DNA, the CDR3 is TGTGCCAGCAGAAAGGAGTGGGGGGAGCTGTTTTTT.

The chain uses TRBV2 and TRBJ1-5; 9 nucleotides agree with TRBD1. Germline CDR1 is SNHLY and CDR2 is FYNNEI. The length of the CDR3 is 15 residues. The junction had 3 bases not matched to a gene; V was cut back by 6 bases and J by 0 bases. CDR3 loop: CASRGQGSSNQPQHF. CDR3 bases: TGTGCCAGCAGAGGACAGGGGTCTAGCAATCAGCCCCAGCATTTT.